This T cell receptor beta chain emerged from a study of cytomegalovirus exposure and HLA in healthy donors. Looking at the study overall: From about 179 million T cells, an earlier analysis saw approximately 110 million unique TCR beta sequences.

The length of the CDR3 is 15 residues. The J segment lost 2 bases and the V segment lost 1 base, leaving 5 bases of the junction unmatched. CDR1 and CDR2 from the germline V gene are MDHEN and SYDVKM. Overall study findings and caveats: TCR beta V- and J-gene trimming, according to a later analysis, was linked to a missense DCLRE1C variant.

With regard to this clone: Its antigen is unidentified.

In the PCR, 60 Vbeta and 13 Jbeta primers were used. This table comes from immunoSEQ multiplex PCR, and its TCRdb copy is limited to in-frame clones, with some not included. The table records 110,000 or so clones, approximately 69% of them present only once. The TCR comes from a woman aged 45-59 years in good health and CMV-seropositive. Sequencing used PBMCs. V usage is TRBV28 and J usage is TRBJ2-7, with 7 bases matching TRBD1. The CDR3 loop is CASSLSPGQAYEQYF. The CDR3 coding sequence is TGTGCCAGCAGTTTATCCCCCGGACAGGCCTACGAGCAGTACTTC.